The 28 T cell receptor beta chains given below trace back to one sample, sequenced in a study of CD8 T cells in Susac syndrome. RNA was extracted with the RNeasy kit, and a quantity of roughly 0.5 to 1 ug was reverse transcribed using random hexamers. TCRdb re-called the immunoSEQ multiplex PCR reads with MiXCR, one entry per CDR3 protein. The repertoire holds about 160,000 distinct CDR3 sequences, just over 90% seen once, with around 0.08% in the top ten. The specimen sequenced was CD4+ T cells from PBMCs. These receptors came from a human donor in good health.

The rearrangement joins TRBV20-1 to TRBJ2-5, with TRBD2 matching over 11 bases. Germline-derived CDR1 and CDR2 are DFQATT and SNEGSKA (reference sequence). The CDR3 runs to 13 residues. CDR3 loop: CSSGTSGKETQYF. CDR3 coding DNA: TGCTCCTCCGGGACTAGCGGAAAAGAGACCCAGTACTTC.

This chain uses TRBV5-1 with TRBJ2-5; 7 nucleotides align to TRBD2. Per the germline V gene, CDR1 is SGHRS and CDR2 is YFSETQ. The CDR3 is 16 amino acids. Trimming at V came to 2 bases and at J to 3 bases, leaving 10 bases not matched to a gene. The CDR3: CASSLNPSGLEETQYF. The CDR3 nucleotides are TGCGCCAGCAGCTTAAATCCCAGCGGACTAGAAGAGACCCAGTACTTC.

The chain joins TRBV3-1 to TRBJ1-2, with a tentative D call TRBD1 (5 bases). Trimming left V 1 base short and J 2 bases short, with 8 bases between. CDR1 is LGHDT and CDR2 is YNNKEL in the germline V gene (reference sequence). The CDR3 runs 14 residues. The CDR3 bases are TGTGCCAGCAGCCAAGGGTCAGGGAACTATGGCTACACCTTC. Translation gives CASSQGSGNYGYTF.

V and J are TRBV28 and TRBJ2-5; 8 positions agree with TRBD1. Per the germline V gene, CDR1 is MDHEN and CDR2 is SYDVKM. After removal of 6 bases from V and 3 bases from J, the junction contained 0 bases not matched to a gene. The CDR3 runs 12 residues. CDR3 amino acids: CASRQGEETQYF. CDR3 coding DNA: TGTGCCAGCAGACAGGGGGAAGAGACCCAGTACTTC.

The chain recombines TRBV2 with TRBJ2-7; D may be TRBD2 (7 bases). CDR3 length: 15 amino acids. Germline CDR1 SNHLY, CDR2 FYNNEI. Trimming removed 7 bases at V and 1 base at J, with 17 bases between. CDR3 protein: CASIPPAGASYEQYF. CDR3 coding DNA: TGTGCCAGCATACCCCCGGCGGGGGCTTCCTACGAGCAGTACTTC. The full variable domain, in which reference TRBV2 and TRBJ2-7 provide the parts outside the CDR3, is EPEVTQTPSHQVTQMGQEVILRCVPISNHLYFYWYRQILGQKVEFLVSFYNNEISEKSEIFDDQFSVERPDGSNFTLKIRSTKLEDSAMYFCASIPPAGASYEQYFGPGTRLTVT.

V is TRBV19 and J is TRBJ2-2; no firm D call. Trimming pared 6 bases from V and 5 bases from J, leaving 13 bases between. The CDR3 contains 14 residues. Per germline, CDR1 LNHDA and CDR2 SQIVND (reference sequence). CDR3 in DNA: TGTGCCAGTAGGGCTGCACCGACAACCGGGGAGCTGTTTTTT. Amino acid sequence: CASRAAPTTGELFF.

This sequence joins TRBV29-1 and TRBJ1-5; D not resolved. V was shortened by 5 bases and J by 1 base, with 6 bases between the two germline ends. Germline V CDR1 and CDR2: SQVTM, ANQGSEA. The CDR3 contains 12 residues. The CDR3 DNA reads as TGCAGCGTTCGGGAAAGCAATCAGCCCCAGCATTTT. Translating gives CSVRESNQPQHF.

The V call is TRBV20-1, the J call TRBJ2-7; 9 nucleotides line up with TRBD1. CDR3 size: 13 residues. CDR1 is DFQATT, CDR2 SNEGSKA, per germline (reference sequence). The J segment lost 5 bases and the V segment lost 3 bases, leaving 5 bases of the junction unmatched. The DNA for the CDR3 is TGCAGTGCTAGCGGGACAGGGTCTAACGAGCAGTACTTC. Translation gives CSASGTGSNEQYF.

This clonotype was picked up one time. The J gene is TRBJ2-5, the V gene TRBV20-1; 8 bases are shared with TRBD2. The germline V gene has CDR1 DFQATT and CDR2 SNEGSKA (reference sequence). V was pared by 2 bases and J by 2 bases, with 7 bases of the junction left unmatched. CDR3 length: 15 residues. The CDR3 is CSARTWTSPQETQYF. The CDR3 nucleotides read TGCAGTGCTAGAACGTGGACTAGCCCGCAAGAGACCCAGTACTTC.

This clonotype showed up just once. V is TRBV7-9 and J is TRBJ1-2, with no clear D. This CDR3 is 9 amino acids long. V was trimmed by 5 bases and J by 7 bases, leaving 2 bases between them. Germline assignment: CDR1 SEHNR and CDR2 FQNEAQ (reference sequence). CDR3 in amino acids: CASSPGYTF. The CDR3 coding sequence is TGTGCCAGCAGCCCTGGCTACACCTTC.

The chain recombines TRBV5-1 with TRBJ2-5; perhaps TRBD2 as D (6 bases). Germline V gives CDR1 SGHRS, CDR2 YFSETQ. V gave up 0 bases and J gave up 4 bases, with 13 bases separating them. This CDR3 spans 15 amino acids. CDR3 protein: CASSLGTGSGETQYF. In nucleotides, the CDR3 is TGCGCCAGCAGCTTGGGGACCGGGAGCGGAGAGACCCAGTACTTC.

V usage is TRBV9 and J usage is TRBJ2-3; no reliable D call. Germline V gene sequence: CDR1 SGDLS, CDR2 YYNGEE. The ends were cut back, 0 bases at V and 4 bases at J, with 3 bases in the middle. The CDR3 extends over 12 amino acids. In nucleotides, the CDR3 is TGTGCCAGCAGCGTAGTTCCAGATACGCAGTATTTT. Translating it yields CASSVVPDTQYF.

This chain joins TRBV12-3 or TRBV12-4 and TRBJ2-3, with TRBD2 matching over 9 bases. V lost 4 bases to trimming and J lost 5 bases; unmatched junction nucleotides: 7. The CDR3 contains 15 residues. CDR3 DNA: TGTGCCAGCAGTTCAGCGGGGGGCCGGGAAGATACGCAGTATTTT. Its protein product is CASSSAGGREDTQYF.

The rearrangement uses TRBV28 and TRBJ2-7; 13 bases align to TRBD2. CDR1 is MDHEN, CDR2 SYDVKM, per germline. The V gene end was trimmed by 6 bases and the J gene end by 6 bases; junction bases not matched to a gene: 11. The CDR3 runs 16 residues. The CDR3 here is CASSRPGTSGMIEQYF. Here the CDR3 DNA reads TGTGCCAGCAGCCGACCTGGGACTAGCGGGATGATCGAGCAGTACTTC.

This chain links TRBV28 with TRBJ1-4; the match to TRBD1 covers 7 bases. The CDR3 has 15 amino acids. Looked up from germline, CDR1 is MDHEN and CDR2 is SYDVKM. With V trimmed by 6 bases and J by 8 bases, 12 bases remained unmatched. The CDR3 is CASRSGQLVLEKLFF. The CDR3 DNA follows: TGTGCCAGCAGGTCGGGACAGCTGGTTCTCGAAAAACTGTTTTTT.

In this sample, this clonotype turned up a few times. The J gene is TRBJ2-1, the V gene TRBV6-6; TRBD2 might be the D (6 bases). Germline V lookup: CDR1 MNHNY, CDR2 SVGAGI (reference sequence). V gave up 2 bases and J gave up 5 bases, with 13 bases separating them. This CDR3 spans 15 amino acids. The CDR3 DNA reads TGTGCCAGCAGTTACAGAACTAGCATCCACAATGAGCAGTTCTTC. Residues: CASSYRTSIHNEQFF.

This chain's CDR3 is CASSRVLSYEQYF. The CDR3 DNA sequence: TGCGCCAGCAGCCGCGTCCTCTCCTACGAGCAGTACTTC. V is TRBV5-1 and J is TRBJ2-7, with D hard to call. The V and J ends lost 4 bases and 0 bases respectively, with 8 bases between them. The CDR3 spans 13 residues. The V gene's germline CDR1 is SGHRS and CDR2 YFSETQ.

V and J are TRBV20-1 and TRBJ1-4, with no clear D. Per germline, CDR1 DFQATT and CDR2 SNEGSKA (reference sequence). CDR3 length: 14 amino acids. V dropped 6 bases and J dropped 8 bases, with 19 bases sitting between them. This CDR3 reads CSALTSGSGEKLFF. CDR3 nucleotides: TGCAGTGCGCTAACCTCGGGGTCCGGCGAAAAACTGTTTTTT.

This chain joins TRBV12-3 or TRBV12-4 and TRBJ2-2; either TRBD1 or TRBD2 may fit D (7 bases each). This CDR3 region has 13 residues. V was pared by 6 bases and J by 13 bases, with 18 bases between. CDR3 nucleotides: TGTGCCAGCAGCTTACCAGGGGGGGACTGGCTGTTTTTT. It specifies CASSLPGGDWLFF.

This chain uses TRBV3-1 with TRBJ1-1; a weak D match, TRBD1 (5 bases). Germline V lookup: CDR1 LGHDT, CDR2 YNNKEL (reference sequence). The CDR3 sequence is 15 residues long. Trimming cost V 4 bases and J 0 bases, with 12 bases left between them. CDR3 nucleotide sequence: TGTGCCAGCAGCCCAGCGGGACGGATGAACACTGAAGCTTTCTTT. Encoded protein: CASSPAGRMNTEAFF.

The chain recombines TRBV7-2 with TRBJ2-7; TRBD2 might be the D (5 bases). Germline CDR1 reads SGHTA; CDR2 reads FQGNSA. V was pared by 3 bases and J by 2 bases, with 8 bases between. CDR3 size: 13 residues. CDR3 in DNA: TGTGCCAGCAGCTTCAGGAGGACCTACGAGCAGTACTTC. Encoded protein: CASSFRRTYEQYF.

The V gene is TRBV5-1, the J gene TRBJ2-7; 8 bases fit TRBD1. This CDR3 has 16 residues. The V gene's germline CDR1 is SGHRS and CDR2 YFSETQ. With 4 bases clipped from V and 2 bases from J, the junction kept 11 bases outside the gene matches. CDR3 nucleotide sequence: TGCGCCAGCAGCGGGAAACCGGGACAGGTAGCCTACGAGCAGTACTTC. It is translated as CASSGKPGQVAYEQYF.

The rearrangement joins TRBV18 to TRBJ2-4; no clear D gene. The CDR3 has 14 amino acids. Trimming shortened V by 3 bases and J by 2 bases, and 8 bases separated the two germline ends. Germline assignment: CDR1 KGHSH and CDR2 LQKENI. The CDR3 loop is CASSPPATKNIQYF. As DNA, the CDR3 is TGTGCCAGCTCACCTCCAGCCACCAAAAACATTCAGTACTTC.

The gene calls are TRBV2 and TRBJ1-2; the D is unclear. CDR3 size: 13 residues. From germline, CDR1 is SNHLY and CDR2 FYNNEI. Trimming stripped 2 bases from V and 8 bases from J, with 12 bases between. The CDR3 region is CASSEPRHGGYTF. The CDR3 bases are TGTGCCAGCAGTGAACCCCGGCACGGCGGCTACACCTTC.

The chain combines TRBV3-1 with TRBJ1-1, with TRBD1 matching over 10 bases. Trimming cost V 3 bases and J 5 bases; bases outside gene matches: 12. The CDR3 sequence is 17 residues long. Germline-derived CDR1 and CDR2 are LGHDT and YNNKEL (reference sequence). In DNA form, the CDR3 reads TGTGCCAGCAGCCATCCCCTGGGGGGACAGGGGATTACTGAAGCTTTCTTT. It encodes CASSHPLGGQGITEAFF.

The chain carries TRBV12-3 or TRBV12-4 and TRBJ2-5; 9 bases map to TRBD1. J was trimmed by 5 bases and V by 6 bases; bases with no gene match: 10. CDR3 length: 15 amino acids. The CDR3 region is CASSGGTGRKETQYF. The CDR3 region has the DNA TGTGCCAGCAGCGGCGGGACAGGGAGGAAGGAGACCCAGTACTTC.

CDR3 nucleotide sequence: TGTGCCAGCAGTTTAGGAGGTGGCGGGGCGGAGACCCAGTACTTC. The encoded protein is CASSLGGGGAETQYF. The gene calls are TRBV12-3 or TRBV12-4 and TRBJ2-5; weak D call: TRBD2 (6 bases). Trimming removed 1 base from V and 5 bases from J, with 14 bases in between. The CDR3 covers 15 residues.

The V gene is TRBV18, the J gene TRBJ2-5; D gene uncertain. V lost 3 bases and J 0 bases, leaving 5 bases between the germline ends. Germline CDR1 and CDR2: KGHSH and LQKENI. CDR3 size: 13 residues. The CDR3: CASSPRHQETQYF. CDR3 bases: TGTGCCAGCTCACCCAGGCACCAAGAGACCCAGTACTTC.